Each of the 29 T cell receptor beta chains below was sequenced from the same sample in a study of lymphopenia after photon versus proton radiotherapy. Generated by immunoSEQ multiplex PCR, the TCRdb table keeps only in-frame clones and is missing some. Among 60,000 to 75,000 clones listed, approximately 84% were seen once. Sample: peripheral blood, taken from a patient treated with photon-based radiotherapy. These receptors were taken from a man aged 40-49 years with gastric cancer.

The chain employs TRBV9 and TRBJ2-1; 8 bases line up with TRBD2. CDR1 is SGDLS, CDR2 YYNGEE, per germline. The V gene end was trimmed by 3 bases and the J gene end by 2 bases; junction bases not matched to a gene: 4. There are 15 residues in the CDR3. CDR3 in amino acids: CASSAGRGAYNEQFF. The CDR3 DNA sequence: TGTGCCAGCAGCGCAGGGCGGGGGGCCTACAATGAGCAGTTCTTC.

V is TRBV11-3 and J is TRBJ2-7; D may be TRBD1 (6 bases). Trimming stripped 4 bases from V and 6 bases from J, with 10 bases between. The CDR3 is made up of 12 amino acids. The germline V gene encodes CDR1 SGHNT and CDR2 YENEEA. The CDR3 DNA sequence: TGTGCCAGCAGCTACCGGGACACCGAGCAGTACTTC. Amino acids: CASSYRDTEQYF.

The chain carries TRBV6-6 and TRBJ1-6; D gene unclear. CDR1 MNHNY and CDR2 SVGAGI come from the germline V gene (reference sequence). The germline V and J ends were trimmed by 4 bases and 10 bases, with 11 bases remaining between them. CDR3 length: 13 residues. The CDR3 loop is CASSSNPSSPLHF. The CDR3 nucleotides are TGTGCCAGCAGTTCAAACCCAAGCTCACCCCTCCACTTT.

Only one count was recorded for this clone. V is TRBV4-2 and J is TRBJ2-1; 12 bases agree with TRBD2. The length of the CDR3 is 16 residues. The germline V gene encodes CDR1 LGHNA and CDR2 YNFKEQ. The J segment lost 0 bases and the V segment lost 4 bases, leaving 1 base of the junction unmatched. CDR3 DNA: TGTGCCAGCAGCCTACTAGCGGGGGGCTCCTACAATGAGCAGTTCTTC. It is translated as CASSLLAGGSYNEQFF.

The V call is TRBV5-4, the J call TRBJ2-5; D possibly corresponds to TRBD1 (6 bases). The ends were cut back, 4 bases at V and 5 bases at J, with 18 bases in the middle. Germline V gene sequence: CDR1 SGHNT, CDR2 YYREEE (reference sequence). CDR3 length: 15 residues. The CDR3 spells CASSRWWGQGETQYF. For the CDR3, the DNA is TGTGCCAGCAGCCGGTGGTGGGGCCAGGGGGAGACCCAGTACTTC.

Only a few counts were recorded for this clone. The chain has TRBV9 and TRBJ1-2; no firm D call. Trimming cost V 3 bases and J 8 bases, with 17 bases left between them. Germline CDR1 SGDLS, CDR2 YYNGEE. There are 14 residues in the CDR3. The CDR3 loop reads CASSAPTVLKGYTF. CDR3 nucleotides: TGTGCCAGCAGCGCCCCCACCGTGCTAAAGGGCTACACCTTC.

The V gene is TRBV9, the J gene TRBJ1-4; 8 positions match TRBD1. In germline, CDR1 is SGDLS, CDR2 YYNGEE. V lost 4 bases to trimming and J lost 8 bases; unmatched junction nucleotides: 19. This CDR3 comprises 18 residues. The CDR3 here is CASSPGQGGAFFGEKLFF. In nucleotides, the CDR3 is TGTGCCAGCAGCCCCGGACAGGGAGGGGCCTTCTTCGGGGAAAAACTGTTTTTT.

This chain uses TRBV5-1 with TRBJ1-1; D remains unclear. Germline CDR1 reads SGHRS; CDR2 reads YFSETQ. The CDR3 has 13 residues. V lost 4 bases to trimming and J lost 4 bases, with 11 bases between them. The CDR3 DNA sequence: TGCGCCAGCAGCGCAGGTTCTGGCACTGAAGCTTTCTTT. It yields the protein CASSAGSGTEAFF.

This chain links TRBV6-1 with TRBJ1-1, with 7 bases fitting TRBD1. Germline values: CDR1 MNHNS, CDR2 SASEGT. J gave up 11 bases and V 0 bases, and 12 bases lay outside the gene matches. CDR3 length: 15 amino acids. This CDR3 is CASSEASGGTARAFF. The DNA for the CDR3 is TGTGCCAGCAGTGAAGCTTCGGGGGGGACAGCCAGGGCTTTCTTT.

This clone was seen a single time. The V gene is TRBV9, the J gene TRBJ2-3, with TRBD1 as a possible D gene (6 bases). CDR3 length equals 14 residues. Trimming took off 4 bases at V and 1 base at J, with 10 bases between the two ends. Germline assignment: CDR1 SGDLS and CDR2 YYNGEE. The CDR3 DNA sequence: TGTGCCAGCAGCTTAGGACAGCGCACAGATACGCAGTATTTT. Translated, it gives CASSLGQRTDTQYF.

In its sample, this clone was seen once. CDR3 residues: CASSPTGDTYNSPLHF. CDR3 coding DNA: TGTGCCAGCTCACCTACAGGGGATACCTATAATTCACCCCTCCACTTT. The rearrangement joins TRBV18 to TRBJ1-6; 7 bases align to TRBD1. CDR3 size: 16 residues. Germline CDR1 and CDR2: KGHSH and LQKENI. V gave up 3 bases and J gave up 2 bases; unmatched junction bases: 4.

This sequence joins TRBV7-9 and TRBJ1-1; TRBD1 might be the D (5 bases). Trimming removed 6 bases from V and 4 bases from J, with 24 bases in between. Germline CDR1 reads SEHNR; CDR2 reads FQNEAQ (reference sequence). The CDR3 has 17 residues. CDR3 DNA: TGTGCCAGCAGATGGCAGGGTTCCACGGGGTCCCTCACTGAAGCTTTCTTT. Translation gives CASRWQGSTGSLTEAFF. Combining the CDR3 with reference TRBV7-9 and TRBJ1-1 gives the whole variable domain DTGVSQNPRHKITKRGQNVTFRCDPISEHNRLYWYRQTLGQGPEFLTYFQNEAQLEKSRLLSDRFSAERPKGSFSTLEIQRTEQGDSAMYLCASRWQGSTGSLTEAFFGQGTRLTVV.

V gene TRBV5-5 combines with J gene TRBJ1-1; 9 positions agree with TRBD1. The V gene's germline CDR1 is SGHKS and CDR2 YYEKEE (reference sequence). The V and J ends lost 3 bases and 6 bases, in that order; junction bases with no gene match: 6. CDR3 size: 14 residues. In nucleotides, the CDR3 is TGTGCCAGCAGCTGGGGACAGGGATTGGCTGAAGCTTTCTTT. Amino acid sequence: CASSWGQGLAEAFF.

This chain links TRBV7-9 with TRBJ2-7, with D possibly matching TRBD1 (6 bases). There are 14 residues in the CDR3. CDR1 and CDR2 (germline): SEHNR, FQNEAQ (reference sequence). Trimming cost V 5 bases and J 0 bases, with 11 bases left between them. Here the CDR3 reads CASSQKQGSYEQYF. The CDR3 bases are TGTGCCAGCAGCCAGAAACAGGGCTCCTACGAGCAGTACTTC.

The gene calls are TRBV4-2 and TRBJ2-2; D not resolved. V was pared by 5 bases and J by 5 bases, with 9 bases between. Germline V lookup: CDR1 LGHNA, CDR2 YNFKEQ. The CDR3 extends over 13 amino acids. The CDR3 spells CASSYQSTGELFF. As DNA, the CDR3 is TGTGCCAGCAGCTATCAGTCGACCGGGGAGCTGTTTTTT.

J is TRBJ2-5 and V is TRBV6-1; 8 nucleotides line up with TRBD1. Germline lookup yields CDR1 MNHNS and CDR2 SASEGT. This CDR3 region has 14 residues. V shed 4 bases and J 2 bases; nucleotides not matched to a gene: 3. CDR3 DNA sequence: TGTGCCAGCAGTGGGGGACAGGAACAAGAGACCCAGTACTTC. Translated: CASSGGQEQETQYF.

V usage is TRBV18 and J usage is TRBJ1-3; D is possibly TRBD1 (6 bases). The germline V gene encodes CDR1 KGHSH and CDR2 LQKENI. V shed 8 bases and J shed 1 base, with 21 bases lying between them. The CDR3 consists of 17 residues. The CDR3 loop reads CASTSSRGYSSGNTIYF. The DNA for the CDR3 is TGTGCCAGCACCTCGAGCAGGGGCTATTCGTCTGGAAACACCATATATTTT.

In its sample, this clone was seen once. This chain joins TRBV7-6 and TRBJ1-1, with 10 bases aligning to TRBD1. V gave up 5 bases and J gave up 3 bases; unmatched junction bases: 12. The CDR3 loop spans 17 amino acids. The germline V gene encodes CDR1 SGHVS and CDR2 FNYEAQ. The CDR3 DNA reads as TGTGCCAGCAGCCCCCGGGACAGGGGACGGTGGGACACTGAAGCTTTCTTT. This codes for CASSPRDRGRWDTEAFF.

A few counts support this clone. V and J are TRBV9 and TRBJ2-1; D is ambiguous. Per germline, CDR1 SGDLS and CDR2 YYNGEE. This CDR3 has 13 amino acids. The V end was cut by 0 bases, the J end by 10 bases, with 11 bases between. The CDR3 DNA reads as TGTGCCAGCAGCGTAGACGGCATGCGGGAGCAGTTCTTC. Amino acid sequence: CASSVDGMREQFF.

This clone was detected ten times or more. J is TRBJ1-1 and V is TRBV27; D not certain. The germline gives CDR1 MNHEY, CDR2 SMNVEV (reference sequence). This CDR3 contains 14 residues. The germline V and J ends were trimmed by 5 bases and 0 bases, with 10 bases remaining between them. This CDR3 reads CASSPFSMNTEAFF. The DNA of the CDR3 is TGTGCCAGCAGTCCCTTTTCAATGAACACTGAAGCTTTCTTT.

The V call is TRBV4-1, the J call TRBJ1-6, with D possibly TRBD1 on 5 matching bases. CDR1 and CDR2 from the germline V gene are MGHRA and YSYEKL. V was shortened by 7 bases and J by 6 bases, with 7 bases between the two germline ends. This CDR3 has 12 amino acids. The CDR3 is CASKRGNSPLHF. CDR3 nucleotide sequence: TGCGCCAGCAAAAGGGGTAATTCACCCCTCCACTTT.

To note about this clone: This same CDR3 is encoded by further DNA sequences in the sample. This chain connects TRBV6-5 to TRBJ1-1, with D unclear. Trimming cost V 5 bases and J 1 base, with 2 bases left between them. Germline V gene lookup returns CDR1 MNHEY and CDR2 SVGAGI. The CDR3 consists of 11 residues. Here the CDR3 reads CASSRNTEAFF. Here the CDR3 DNA reads TGTGCCAGCAGTCGGAACACTGAAGCTTTCTTT.

This clone was recorded only once. CDR3 residues: CASSLGGNYGYTF. The DNA for the CDR3 is TGTGCCAGCAGCTTGGGTGGGAACTATGGCTACACCTTC. This chain joins TRBV5-4 and TRBJ1-2; no firm D call. The ends were cut back, 0 bases at V and 2 bases at J, with 5 bases in the middle. The V gene's germline CDR1 is SGHNT and CDR2 YYREEE (reference sequence). This CDR3 has 13 amino acids.

This chain uses TRBV13 with TRBJ2-2, with TRBD2 matching over 12 bases. CDR3 length: 19 amino acids. The germline V gene encodes CDR1 PRHDT and CDR2 FYEKMQ (reference sequence). J was trimmed by 5 bases and V by 1 base; bases with no gene match: 11. Here the CDR3 reads CASSLAETSGGRGTGELFF. Written as DNA, the CDR3 is TGTGCCAGCAGCTTAGCAGAGACTAGCGGGGGCCGAGGGACCGGGGAGCTGTTTTTT.

On this clone itself: This CDR3 is also generated by other DNA sequences in the sample. The rearrangement joins TRBV7-9 to TRBJ1-6, with D hard to call. Per germline, CDR1 SEHNR and CDR2 FQNEAQ (reference sequence). The V end was cut by 0 bases, the J end by 10 bases, with 4 bases between. CDR3 length: 12 residues. This CDR3 reads CASSLAGSPLHF. DNA of the CDR3: TGTGCCAGCAGCTTAGCAGGATCACCCCTCCACTTT.

This clone has just a few counts. This chain links TRBV10-3 with TRBJ1-3; 9 bases match TRBD1. The germline V gene encodes CDR1 ENHRY and CDR2 SYGVKD. V lost 2 bases, J lost 4 bases, and 3 bases stayed unmatched. CDR3 length: 15 residues. CDR3 in amino acids: CAISEGTGSGNTIYF. CDR3 DNA: TGTGCCATCAGTGAGGGGACAGGGAGCGGAAACACCATATATTTT.

This clone was observed a single time. The rearrangement uses TRBV19 and TRBJ1-2, with 7 positions matching TRBD1. Germline CDR1 is LNHDA and CDR2 is SQIVND (reference sequence). V was clipped by 3 bases and J by 8 bases; unmatched bases: 12. The CDR3 has 15 residues. The CDR3: CASSIYSGQSQGYTF. The CDR3 DNA sequence: TGTGCCAGTAGTATCTATTCGGGACAGTCGCAAGGCTACACCTTC. Full variable domain (rest looked up from reference TRBV19 and TRBJ1-2): DGGITQSPKYLFRKEGQNVTLSCEQNLNHDAMYWYRQDPGQGLRLIYYSQIVNDFQKGDIAEGYSVSREKKESFPLTVTSAQKNPTAFYLCASSIYSGQSQGYTFGSGTRLTVV.

The chain uses TRBV5-1 and TRBJ1-2, with a tentative D call TRBD1 (5 bases). The CDR3 has 14 residues. Germline V gives CDR1 SGHRS, CDR2 YFSETQ. V was clipped by 4 bases and J by 8 bases, with 18 bases between them. The chain's CDR3 is CASSEGTVTGGYTF. For the CDR3, the DNA is TGCGCCAGCAGCGAAGGGACGGTGACGGGAGGCTACACCTTC.

With regard to this clone: Sequence at one end of the junction differs from germline and may be a read error. The sample holds other DNA sequences that translate to the same CDR3. The J gene is TRBJ1-6, the V gene TRBV7-2, with 7 positions matching TRBD1. In germline, CDR1 is SGHTA, CDR2 FQGNSA. This CDR3 comprises 13 residues. The CDR3 DNA reads as TGTGCCACTTCCCGGGACAGCCTGAAGCCCCTCCACTTC. This codes for CATSRDSLKPLHF.